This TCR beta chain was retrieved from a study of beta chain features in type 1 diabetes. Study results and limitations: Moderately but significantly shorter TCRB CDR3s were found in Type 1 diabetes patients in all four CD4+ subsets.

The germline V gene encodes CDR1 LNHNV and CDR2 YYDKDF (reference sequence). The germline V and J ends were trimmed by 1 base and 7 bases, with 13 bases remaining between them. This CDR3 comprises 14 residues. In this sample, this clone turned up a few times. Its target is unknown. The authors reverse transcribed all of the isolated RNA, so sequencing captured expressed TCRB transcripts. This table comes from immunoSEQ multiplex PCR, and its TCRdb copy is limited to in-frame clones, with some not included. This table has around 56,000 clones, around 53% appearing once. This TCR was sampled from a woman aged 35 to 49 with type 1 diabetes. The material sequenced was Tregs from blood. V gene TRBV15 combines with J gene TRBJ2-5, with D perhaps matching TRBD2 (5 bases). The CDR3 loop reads CATSRGWESGTQYF. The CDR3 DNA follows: TGTGCCACCAGCAGAGGGTGGGAGTCCGGGACCCAGTACTTC. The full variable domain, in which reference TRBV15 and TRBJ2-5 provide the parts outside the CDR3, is DAMVIQNPRYQVTQFGKPVTLSCSQTLNHNVMYWYQQKSSQAPKLLFHYYDKDFNNEADTPDNFQSRRPNTSFCFLDIRSPGLGDTAMYLCATSRGWESGTQYFGPGTRLLVL.